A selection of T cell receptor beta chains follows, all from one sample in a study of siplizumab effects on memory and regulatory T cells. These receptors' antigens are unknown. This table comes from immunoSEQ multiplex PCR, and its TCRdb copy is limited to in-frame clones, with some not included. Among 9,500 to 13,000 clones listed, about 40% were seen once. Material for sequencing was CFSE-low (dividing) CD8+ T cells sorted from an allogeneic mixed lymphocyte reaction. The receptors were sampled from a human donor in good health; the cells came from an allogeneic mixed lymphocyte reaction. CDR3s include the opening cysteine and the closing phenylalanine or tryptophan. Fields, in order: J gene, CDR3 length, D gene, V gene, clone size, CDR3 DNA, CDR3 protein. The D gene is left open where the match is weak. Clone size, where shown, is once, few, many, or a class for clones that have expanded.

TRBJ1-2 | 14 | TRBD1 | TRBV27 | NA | TGTGCCAGCAGTTTGGTAGGGGGCGTCTATGGCTACACCTTC | CASSLVGGVYGYTF
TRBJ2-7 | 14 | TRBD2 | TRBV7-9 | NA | TGTGCCAGCAGCTCGACTAGCGGCTCCTACGAGCAGTACTTC | CASSSTSGSYEQYF
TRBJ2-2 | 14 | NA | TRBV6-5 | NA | TGTGCCAGCACCCCGGGAGCCAACACCGGGGAGCTGTTTTTT | CASTPGANTGELFF
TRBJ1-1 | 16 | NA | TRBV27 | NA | TGTGCCAGCAGTTTAGGAGCAGGGGCCATACGCACTGAAGCTTTCTTT | CASSLGAGAIRTEAFF
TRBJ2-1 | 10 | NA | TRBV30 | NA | TGTGCCTTAGGAGACAATGAGCAGTTCTTC | CALGDNEQFF
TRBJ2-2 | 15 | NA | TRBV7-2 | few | TGTGCCAGCAGCTTAGGGGGGGCTAACACCGGGGAGCTGTTTTTT | CASSLGGANTGELFF
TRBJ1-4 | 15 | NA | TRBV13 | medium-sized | TGTGCCAGCAGCTTAGCGGGGGACGCGGATGAAAAACTGTTTTTT | CASSLAGDADEKLFF
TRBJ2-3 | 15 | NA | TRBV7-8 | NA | TGTGCCAGCAGCTCGGACGGCCTTAGCACAGATACGCAGTATTTT | CASSSDGLSTDTQYF
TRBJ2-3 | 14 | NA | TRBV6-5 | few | TGTGCCAGCAAGACGAACCCCAGAACAGATACGCAGTATTTT | CASKTNPRTDTQYF
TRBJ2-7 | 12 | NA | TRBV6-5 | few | TGTGCCAGCAGTCCAAGCTCCTACGAGCAGTACTTC | CASSPSSYEQYF
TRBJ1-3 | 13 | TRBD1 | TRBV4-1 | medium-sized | TGCGCCAGCAGCCAAGATTCGGGGGACAGGGTGCATTTT | CASSQDSGDRVHF
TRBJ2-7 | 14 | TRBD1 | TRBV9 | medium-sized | TGTGCCAGCAGCCTAGGGGGCAGCTTCTACGAGCAGTACTTC | CASSLGGSFYEQYF
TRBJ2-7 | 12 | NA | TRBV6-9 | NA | TGTGCCAGCAGCCTAGGAGACGGCGAGCAGTACTTC | CASSLGDGEQYF
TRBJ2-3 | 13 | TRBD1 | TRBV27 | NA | TGTGCCAGCAGCCGCGGGACAGGGGCTACGCAGTATTTT | CASSRGTGATQYF
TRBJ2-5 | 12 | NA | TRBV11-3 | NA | TGTGCCAGCAGCCTGGTTGGTGAGACCCAGTACTTC | CASSLVGETQYF
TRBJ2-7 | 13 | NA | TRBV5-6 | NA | TGTGCCAGCAGCCTATCTAGCGCCTACGAGCAGTACTTC | CASSLSSAYEQYF
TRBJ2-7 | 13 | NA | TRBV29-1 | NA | TGCAGCGTTGAAGAAGGGGCGGGATACGAGCAGTACTTC | CSVEEGAGYEQYF
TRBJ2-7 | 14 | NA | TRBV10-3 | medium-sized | TGTGCCATCAGCCCCACGACAGATGGTTACGAGCAGTACTTC | CAISPTTDGYEQYF
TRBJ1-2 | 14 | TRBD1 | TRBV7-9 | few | TGTGCCAGCAGCTCCGGGACAGCTGTCTATGGCTACACCTTC | CASSSGTAVYGYTF
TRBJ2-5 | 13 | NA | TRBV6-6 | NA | TGTGCCAGCAGTTACGACTACCAAGAGACCCAGTACTTC | CASSYDYQETQYF
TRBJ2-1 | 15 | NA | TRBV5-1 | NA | TGCGCCAGCAGCCCCGGGCTCGACCCCGCCAGAGAGCAGTTCTTC | CASSPGLDPAREQFF
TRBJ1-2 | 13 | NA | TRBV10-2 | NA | TGCGCCAGCAGATTGGAAGACTACTATGGCTACACCTTC | CASRLEDYYGYTF
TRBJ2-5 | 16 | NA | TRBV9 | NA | TGTGCCAGCAGCGACCGCAGCGATAGCGTTTTGGAGACCCAGTACTTC | CASSDRSDSVLETQYF
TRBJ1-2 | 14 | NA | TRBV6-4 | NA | TGTGCCAGCAGAACGTCAGGGAACGCCTATGGCTACACCTTC | CASRTSGNAYGYTF
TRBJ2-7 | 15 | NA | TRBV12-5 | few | TGTGCCTCTATGTCGGGGTTTAGTCCCTCTTACGAGCAGTACTTC | CASMSGFSPSYEQYF
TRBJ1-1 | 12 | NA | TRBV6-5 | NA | TGTGCCAGCAGTTCCCTATCGGGTGAAGCTTTCTTT | CASSSLSGEAFF
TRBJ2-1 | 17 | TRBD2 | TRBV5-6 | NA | TGTGCCAGCAGCTTGACCGGGACTAGCGGGCTAAACAATGAGCAGTTCTTC | CASSLTGTSGLNNEQFF
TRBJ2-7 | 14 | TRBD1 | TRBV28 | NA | TGTGCCAGCAGTTTACCCTCCACAGGGGAAGAGCAGTACTTC | CASSLPSTGEEQYF
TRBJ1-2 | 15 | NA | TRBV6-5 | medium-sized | TGTGCCAGCAGTTACTCCTGGCAGGGCGTCTATGGCTACACCTTC | CASSYSWQGVYGYTF
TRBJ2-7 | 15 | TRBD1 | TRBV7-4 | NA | TGTGCCAGCAGCTCGAACCGGGACAGCCTCTACGAGCAGTACTTC | CASSSNRDSLYEQYF
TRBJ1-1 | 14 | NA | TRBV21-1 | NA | TGTGCCAGCAGAATTGGACAGGCGGGTCCTGAAGCTTTCTTT | CASRIGQAGPEAFF
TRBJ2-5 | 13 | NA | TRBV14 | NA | TGTGCCAGCAGCCCCTCCCCTGCCTTGGAGCAGTACTTC | CASSPSPALEQYF
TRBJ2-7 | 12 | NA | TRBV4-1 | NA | TGCGCCAGCAGCCAAGATGCGGACGAGCAGTACTTC | CASSQDADEQYF
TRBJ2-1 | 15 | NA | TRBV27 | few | TGTGCCAGCAGTTTCGGCGTTACCTCCTACAATGAGCAGTTCTTC | CASSFGVTSYNEQFF
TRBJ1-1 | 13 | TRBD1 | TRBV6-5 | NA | TGTGCCAGCAGTTACCTAGGGGGCTCTGAAGCTTTCTTT | CASSYLGGSEAFF
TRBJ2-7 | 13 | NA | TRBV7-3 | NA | TGCGCCAGCAGCCAAGGGCAGAGCTACGAGCAGTACTTC | CASSQGQSYEQYF
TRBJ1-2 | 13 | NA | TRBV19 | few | TGTGCCAGTAGTATGGGGTTCTACTATGGCTACACCTTC | CASSMGFYYGYTF
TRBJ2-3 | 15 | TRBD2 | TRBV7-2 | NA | TGTGCCAGCAGCTTAACTAGCGGGGGGGGAGATACGCAGTATTTT | CASSLTSGGGDTQYF
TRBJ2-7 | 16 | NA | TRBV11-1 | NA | TGTGCCAGCAGCCCTTCCGACGGACTAAGCTCCTACGAGCAGTACTTC | CASSPSDGLSSYEQYF
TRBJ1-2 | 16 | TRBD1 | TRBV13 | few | TGTGCCAGCAGCCGCCCAACACAGGGGGCGAGTTATGGCTACACCTTC | CASSRPTQGASYGYTF
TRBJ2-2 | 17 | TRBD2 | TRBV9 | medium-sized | TGTGCCAGCAGCGCCCCCGGGGGGGGACCCAACACCGGGGAGCTGTTTTTT | CASSAPGGGPNTGELFF
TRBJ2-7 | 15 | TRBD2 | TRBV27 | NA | TGTGCCAGCAGTTACGGAGCGAGGGAGGGGTACGAGCAGTACTTC | CASSYGAREGYEQYF
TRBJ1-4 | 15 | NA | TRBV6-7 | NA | TGTGCCAGCAGTTACTCGGAGGGTACGGATGAAAAACTGTTTTTT | CASSYSEGTDEKLFF
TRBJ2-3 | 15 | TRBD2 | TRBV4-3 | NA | TGCGCCAGCAGCCACGGGGGGGCCGGGGTGGATACGCAGTATTTT | CASSHGGAGVDTQYF
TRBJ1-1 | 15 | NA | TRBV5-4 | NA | TGTGCCAGCAGCTTGGAGGTGGGGCTAGGCTTTGAAGCTTTCTTT | CASSLEVGLGFEAFF
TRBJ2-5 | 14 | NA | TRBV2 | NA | TGTGCCAGCTTTCCCCGGGGGGCCAAAGAGACCCAGTACTTC | CASFPRGAKETQYF
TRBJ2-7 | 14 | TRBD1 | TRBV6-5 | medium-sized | TGTGCCAGCAGTTACGGACAGGGATCCTACGAGCAGTACTTC | CASSYGQGSYEQYF
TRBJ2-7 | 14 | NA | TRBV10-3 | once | TGTGCCATCAGTGAGCAGGCGGGAAACTACGAGCAGTACTTC | CAISEQAGNYEQYF
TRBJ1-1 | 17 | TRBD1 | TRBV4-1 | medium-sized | TGCGCCAGCAGCCATCTCCGGGGACAGGGTCGGAACACTGAAGCTTTCTTT | CASSHLRGQGRNTEAFF
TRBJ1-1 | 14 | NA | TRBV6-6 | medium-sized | TGTGCCAGCAGTTACTCGTTATTCGGCACTGAAGCTTTCTTT | CASSYSLFGTEAFF
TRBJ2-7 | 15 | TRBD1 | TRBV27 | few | TGTGCCAGCAGTTTTGGGGACAGTGGGACCTACGAGCAGTACTTC | CASSFGDSGTYEQYF
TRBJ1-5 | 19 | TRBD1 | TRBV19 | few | TGTGCCAGTAGAACGAATCCCGGGACAGGCCTATATAGCAATCAGCCCCAGCATTTT | CASRTNPGTGLYSNQPQHF
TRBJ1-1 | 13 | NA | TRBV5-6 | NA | TGTGCCAGCAGCCAGGGACGGGGCACTGAAGCTTTCTTT | CASSQGRGTEAFF